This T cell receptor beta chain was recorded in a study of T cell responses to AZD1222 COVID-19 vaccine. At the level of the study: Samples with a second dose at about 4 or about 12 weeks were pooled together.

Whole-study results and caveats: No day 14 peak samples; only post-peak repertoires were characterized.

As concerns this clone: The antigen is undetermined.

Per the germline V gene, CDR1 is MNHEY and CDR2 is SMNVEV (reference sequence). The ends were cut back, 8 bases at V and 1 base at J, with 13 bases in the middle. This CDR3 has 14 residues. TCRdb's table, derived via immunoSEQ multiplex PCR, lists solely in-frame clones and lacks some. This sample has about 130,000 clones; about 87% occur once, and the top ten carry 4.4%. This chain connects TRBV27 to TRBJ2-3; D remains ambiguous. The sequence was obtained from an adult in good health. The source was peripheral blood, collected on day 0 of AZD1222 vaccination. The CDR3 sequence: CASWARTRTDTQYF. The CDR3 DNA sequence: TGTGCCAGCTGGGCCAGAACTCGCACAGATACGCAGTATTTT.